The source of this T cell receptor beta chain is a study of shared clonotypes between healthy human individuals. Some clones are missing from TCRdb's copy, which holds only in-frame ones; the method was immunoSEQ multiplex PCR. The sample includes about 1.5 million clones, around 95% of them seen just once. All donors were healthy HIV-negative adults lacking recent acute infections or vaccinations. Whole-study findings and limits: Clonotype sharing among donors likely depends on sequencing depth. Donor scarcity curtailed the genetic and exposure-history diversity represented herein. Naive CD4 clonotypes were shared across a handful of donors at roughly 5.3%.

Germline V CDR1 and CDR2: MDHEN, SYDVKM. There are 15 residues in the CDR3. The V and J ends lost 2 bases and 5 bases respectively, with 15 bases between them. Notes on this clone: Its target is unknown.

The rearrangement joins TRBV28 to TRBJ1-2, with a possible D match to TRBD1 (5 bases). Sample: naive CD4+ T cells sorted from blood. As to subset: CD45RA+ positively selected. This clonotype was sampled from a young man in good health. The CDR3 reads CASSLKRDSWYGYTF. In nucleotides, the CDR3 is TGTGCCAGCAGTTTAAAAAGGGACTCCTGGTATGGCTACACCTTC.